The 13 T cell receptor beta chains below were found in one sample sequenced in a study of siplizumab effects on memory and regulatory T cells. Sequencing used immunoSEQ multiplex PCR; TCRdb keeps in-frame clones, though not all of them. The sample has roughly 50,000 clones; more than 85% are singletons. Material for sequencing was naive CD8+ T cells sorted from blood. These receptors originate from a human donor in good health.

This clone was seen only once. This rearrangement joins TRBV19 to TRBJ2-7, with a possible D match to TRBD2 (6 bases). Germline CDR1 LNHDA, CDR2 SQIVND (reference sequence). There are 12 residues in the CDR3. As DNA, the CDR3 is TGTGCGAGCGGGCCAGGGATATACGAGCAGTACTTC. Translation: CASGPGIYEQYF.

The V gene is TRBV6-6, the J gene TRBJ1-2; unclear D gene. Germline-derived CDR1 and CDR2 are MNHNY and SVGAGI (reference sequence). The CDR3 runs 13 residues. V dropped 5 bases and J dropped 6 bases, with 13 bases sitting between them. CDR3 sequence (DNA): TGTGCCAGCAGTGGCCTGGTTGGGGATGGCTACACCTTC. It translates to CASSGLVGDGYTF.

Only a few counts were recorded for this clone. The J gene is TRBJ1-6, the V gene TRBV7-9; TRBD1 agrees at 7 bases. CDR3 length: 17 residues. The V segment lost 5 bases and the J segment 8 bases; nucleotides outside the gene matches: 15. Germline CDR1 is SEHNR and CDR2 is FQNEAQ (reference sequence). CDR3 coding DNA: TGTGCCAGCAGCCCGTCGTGGGGGAGACAGGGCGATTCACCCCTCCACTTT. This codes for CASSPSWGRQGDSPLHF.

The CDR3 DNA is TGTGCCAGCAGAATGACAGGGTCCGACGAGCAGTACTTC. This encodes CASRMTGSDEQYF. The rearrangement links TRBV6-1 to TRBJ2-7; TRBD1 matches at 7 bases. The germline V gene encodes CDR1 MNHNS and CDR2 SASEGT. The CDR3 has 13 residues. With V trimmed by 6 bases and J by 5 bases, 7 bases remained unmatched.

The V gene is TRBV6-5, the J gene TRBJ1-5; D gene ambiguous. V was trimmed by 4 bases and J by 5 bases, leaving 9 bases between them. The germline V gene encodes CDR1 MNHEY and CDR2 SVGAGI. CDR3 size: 13 residues. The DNA for the CDR3 is TGTGCCAGCAGTTCGAACACCTATCAGCCCCAGCATTTT. Its translation is CASSSNTYQPQHF.

This chain uses TRBV6-1 with TRBJ2-7; D may be TRBD2 (7 bases). CDR1 is MNHNS and CDR2 is SASEGT in the germline V gene. The CDR3 consists of 11 residues. Trimming cost V 6 bases and J 12 bases, with 15 bases left between them. The CDR3 nucleotides read TGTGCCAGCAGGGGGGCCGGGGAGGGGTACTTC. Translated, it gives CASRGAGEGYF.

The chain recombines TRBV9 with TRBJ1-2, with a weak D call TRBD1 (6 bases). Trimming took 0 bases from V and 3 from J, leaving 12 bases between them. CDR3 length equals 15 residues. Germline CDR1 and CDR2: SGDLS and YYNGEE. This CDR3 is CASSVDQGPYYGYTF. The CDR3 DNA reads TGTGCCAGCAGCGTAGACCAGGGGCCCTACTATGGCTACACCTTC.

This chain links TRBV7-2 with TRBJ2-1; D perhaps matches TRBD1 (7 bases). This CDR3 has 17 amino acids. V gave up 5 bases and J gave up 3 bases, with 20 bases separating them. The germline CDR1 and CDR2 sequences are SGHTA and FQGNSA. CDR3 nucleotides: TGTGCCAGCAGCCCAGGACAGGTGGCGGGGTTCTACAATGAGCAGTTCTTC. This encodes CASSPGQVAGFYNEQFF.

V and J are TRBV13 and TRBJ1-5, with D tentatively TRBD1 (6 bases). Looked up from germline, CDR1 is PRHDT and CDR2 is FYEKMQ (reference sequence). V shed 0 bases and J shed 2 bases, with 11 bases lying between them. The CDR3 extends over 16 amino acids. The CDR3: CASSLGRWTGNQPQHF. CDR3 DNA: TGTGCCAGCAGCTTAGGCCGTTGGACAGGCAATCAGCCCCAGCATTTT.

The chain joins TRBV19 to TRBJ1-1; 11 bases map to TRBD1. This CDR3 comprises 15 residues. The germline V gene has CDR1 LNHDA and CDR2 SQIVND (reference sequence). The ends lost 3 bases at V and 5 bases at J; junction bases unmatched: 5. CDR3 nucleotides: TGTGCCAGTAGTATCGGACAGGGGGCGCGGACTGAAGCTTTCTTT. Translation: CASSIGQGARTEAFF.

The J gene is TRBJ2-5, the V gene TRBV2; possibly TRBD2 for D (6 bases). V was clipped by 3 bases and J by 3 bases, with 11 bases between them. The length of the CDR3 is 14 residues. Germline loops: CDR1 SNHLY, CDR2 FYNNEI. CDR3: CASSDGLAKETQYF. The CDR3 DNA follows: TGTGCCAGCAGTGATGGTCTAGCGAAAGAGACCCAGTACTTC.

This chain uses TRBV27 with TRBJ2-1; TRBD2 matches at 8 bases. Unmatched junction bases numbered 4, after V lost 5 bases and J lost 4 bases. The CDR3 is made up of 14 amino acids. The germline CDR1 and CDR2 sequences are MNHEY and SMNVEV (reference sequence). CDR3 bases: TGTGCCAGCAGTAACCTAGCGGGTTACAATGAGCAGTTCTTC. It translates to CASSNLAGYNEQFF.

This clone was counted a single time. This chain uses TRBV29-1 with TRBJ2-2; 12 bases map to TRBD2. The CDR3 totals 16 residues. Germline CDR1 reads SQVTM; CDR2 reads ANQGSEA. V gave up 4 bases and J gave up 4 bases; unmatched junction bases: 7. CDR3 sequence (DNA): TGCAGCGTTGGACTAGCGGGAGTTAGGGTCACCGGGGAGCTGTTTTTT. Translated, it gives CSVGLAGVRVTGELFF.